What follows are 9 T cell receptor beta chains derived from one specimen sequenced in a study of blood T cell repertoires in COVID-19. Repertoires were generated with immunoSEQ multiplex PCR, while TCRdb's copy carries only in-frame clones and drops some. The table records 150,000 to 200,000 clones, roughly 87% of them present only once. Sequenced material: peripheral blood. The receptors here all came from a human donor in a cohort sampled during active COVID-19.

V usage is TRBV4-1 and J usage is TRBJ2-7; TRBD1 matches 8 bases. V shed 5 bases and J 6 bases; nucleotides not matched to a gene: 12. The CDR3 covers 15 residues. The germline CDR1 and CDR2 sequences are MGHRA and YSYEKL. CDR3 protein: CASSTLTGVPSEQYF. CDR3 nucleotide sequence: TGCGCCAGCAGCACCCTGACAGGGGTCCCGTCCGAGCAGTACTTC.

The chain is built from TRBV19 and TRBJ1-2; tentative D call: TRBD1 (6 bases). CDR1 and CDR2 (germline): LNHDA, SQIVND (reference sequence). This CDR3 region has 13 residues. V was cut by 7 bases and J by 5 bases, with 14 bases left in between. The CDR3 region is CASKSQGVYGYTF. The CDR3 nucleotides are TGTGCCAGTAAATCACAGGGAGTTTATGGCTACACCTTC. Full variable domain (remainder filled in from reference TRBV19 and TRBJ1-2): DGGITQSPKYLFRKEGQNVTLSCEQNLNHDAMYWYRQDPGQGLRLIYYSQIVNDFQKGDIAEGYSVSREKKESFPLTVTSAQKNPTAFYLCASKSQGVYGYTFGSGTRLTVV.

This chain uses TRBV18 with TRBJ1-2; D is possibly TRBD1 (5 bases). CDR3 length: 16 amino acids. Germline CDR1 and CDR2: KGHSH and LQKENI. V lost 0 bases, J lost 6 bases, and 17 bases lay in between. Here the CDR3 reads CASSPPVGREADGYTF. The DNA for the CDR3 is TGTGCCAGCTCACCACCGGTGGGCAGGGAGGCGGATGGCTACACCTTC.

The CDR3 spells CASSRFRTLTGGGETQYF. Written as DNA, the CDR3 is TGTGCCAGCAGCCGTTTCCGAACCCTTACAGGCGGGGGGGAGACCCAGTACTTC. The chain recombines TRBV7-2 with TRBJ2-5; 8 bases are shared with TRBD2. CDR1 is SGHTA and CDR2 is FQGNSA in the germline V gene. The CDR3 length is 18 residues. V was clipped by 5 bases and J by 5 bases; unmatched bases: 19.

This clone was counted only a few times. This sequence joins TRBV12-3 or TRBV12-4 and TRBJ2-3; weak D call: TRBD1 (5 bases). CDR3 length: 13 residues. The germline V and J ends were trimmed by 8 bases and 0 bases, with 9 bases remaining between them. CDR3 nucleotide sequence: TGTGCCAGCGGTGACAGTAGCACAGATACGCAGTATTTT. This sequence encodes CASGDSSTDTQYF.

The sample holds one count of this clone. This CDR3 is CASSQIRAGKNYGYTF. DNA for the CDR3: TGTGCCAGCAGCCAAATTCGGGCAGGGAAGAACTATGGCTACACCTTC. The chain recombines TRBV14 with TRBJ1-2, with a weak D call TRBD1 (5 bases). Germline V gene lookup returns CDR1 SGHDN and CDR2 FVKESK. This CDR3 has 16 residues. Trimming shortened V by 2 bases and J by 2 bases, and 15 bases separated the two germline ends.

In this sample, this clone turned up a few times. V gene TRBV6-1 combines with J gene TRBJ1-1; D gene ambiguous. V was pared by 0 bases and J by 10 bases, with 15 bases between. Germline V gene sequence: CDR1 MNHNS, CDR2 SASEGT. The CDR3 is 14 amino acids. The DNA of the CDR3 is TGTGCCAGCAGTGAAGCGTTCGGGGAGGCGCGAGCTTTCTTT. Its protein product is CASSEAFGEARAFF.

The CDR3 here is CAISETYRGRQADTQYF. The CDR3 DNA reads TGTGCCATCAGTGAGACCTACAGGGGGCGCCAGGCAGATACGCAGTATTTT. V is TRBV10-3 and J is TRBJ2-3; 9 bases align to TRBD1. Germline V lookup: CDR1 ENHRY, CDR2 SYGVKD. This CDR3 has 17 amino acids. Trimming removed 2 bases from V and 4 bases from J; junction bases left unmatched: 10.

The chain joins TRBV6-2 or TRBV6-3 to TRBJ2-1; TRBD2 aligns across 9 bases. Germline CDR1 and CDR2: MNHEY and SVGEGT. The J segment lost 2 bases and the V segment lost 2 bases, leaving 4 bases of the junction unmatched. CDR3 length: 16 amino acids. CDR3 protein: CASSYGAGGPYNEQFF. CDR3 bases: TGTGCCAGCAGTTACGGAGCGGGAGGCCCCTACAATGAGCAGTTCTTC.